One sample yielded the 23 T cell receptor beta chains listed below, sequenced in a study of cytomegalovirus exposure and HLA in healthy donors. Using immunoSEQ multiplex PCR, the repertoire was profiled, and TCRdb retains in-frame clones only, with some absent. The sample includes about 170,000 clones, approximately 87% of them seen just once. The material sequenced was PBMCs. Every receptor here comes from a woman in her 30s in good health and CMV-seronegative.

The J gene is TRBJ1-5, the V gene TRBV4-3, with D perhaps matching TRBD1 (5 bases). There are 15 residues in the CDR3. Germline assignment: CDR1 LGHNA and CDR2 YSLEER. V was cut by 4 bases and J by 0 bases, with 10 bases left in between. This CDR3 is CASSLSTASNQPQHF. CDR3 nucleotides: TGCGCCAGCAGCCTATCGACAGCTAGCAATCAGCCCCAGCATTTT.

The chain employs TRBV6-1 and TRBJ1-2; 7 nucleotides line up with TRBD1. V shed 2 bases and J 4 bases; nucleotides not matched to a gene: 13. CDR1 is MNHNS and CDR2 is SASEGT in the germline V gene. The CDR3 runs 17 residues. CDR3 amino acids: CASSEYFPGTEPYGYTF. CDR3 DNA sequence: TGTGCCAGCAGTGAATATTTTCCGGGGACAGAGCCCTATGGCTACACCTTC.

The chain links TRBV7-9 to TRBJ1-1; D unresolved. V shed 5 bases and J shed 4 bases, with 8 bases lying between them. This CDR3 spans 12 amino acids. Germline lookup yields CDR1 SEHNR and CDR2 FQNEAQ (reference sequence). This chain's CDR3 is CASSLVSTEAFF. CDR3 bases: TGTGCCAGCAGCCTCGTGAGCACTGAAGCTTTCTTT.

In this sample, this clone turned up once. The chain carries TRBV6-1 and TRBJ2-5, with 8 nucleotides matching TRBD1. Unmatched junction bases numbered 8, after V lost 1 base and J lost 7 bases. This CDR3 contains 15 residues. The germline V gene has CDR1 MNHNS and CDR2 SASEGT. The CDR3 spells CASSEGQGLWVTQYF. DNA of the CDR3: TGTGCCAGCAGTGAAGGACAGGGGCTGTGGGTGACCCAGTACTTC.

The chain combines TRBV30 with TRBJ1-2; unclear D gene. The CDR3 covers 11 residues. Germline V gives CDR1 GTSNPN, CDR2 SVGIG (reference sequence). V was cut by 0 bases and J by 10 bases, with 9 bases left in between. This CDR3 is CAWSVKSSYTF. The CDR3 region has the DNA TGTGCCTGGAGTGTAAAAAGTTCCTACACCTTC.

This clone was seen more than once but under ten times. The chain is built from TRBV5-8 and TRBJ2-7, with a weak D call TRBD1 (6 bases). Trimming took off 1 base at V and 6 bases at J, with 11 bases between the two ends. This CDR3 region has 13 residues. The germline CDR1 and CDR2 sequences are SGHTS and YDEGEE. The CDR3 DNA reads as TGTGCCAGCAGCTTGTCATTACAGGGCGAGCAGTACTTC. As protein: CASSLSLQGEQYF.

The CDR3 here is CASSLGTTYTYEQYF. The CDR3 DNA reads TGTGCCAGCAGCTTGGGGACAACATACACCTACGAGCAGTACTTC. The chain carries TRBV11-2 and TRBJ2-7; the D gene is possibly TRBD1 (6 bases). Germline V gives CDR1 SGHAT, CDR2 FQNNGV. Trimming took off 3 bases at V and 2 bases at J, with 14 bases between the two ends. This CDR3 is 15 amino acids long.

The rearrangement uses TRBV4-3 and TRBJ1-1; D is perhaps TRBD1 (6 bases). The germline V gene has CDR1 LGHNA and CDR2 YSLEER. Trimming left V 2 bases short and J 2 bases short, with 12 bases between. CDR3 size: 15 residues. This CDR3 is CASSQTSTGNTEAFF. The CDR3 nucleotides read TGCGCCAGCAGCCAAACGTCGACAGGTAACACTGAAGCTTTCTTT.

The chain has TRBV28 and TRBJ1-2, with D possibly TRBD1 on 6 matching bases. The CDR3 covers 14 residues. V dropped 3 bases and J dropped 2 bases, with 10 bases sitting between them. Per the germline V gene, CDR1 is MDHEN and CDR2 is SYDVKM. DNA of the CDR3: TGTGCCAGCAGTTTGGGCAGGGGCAACTATGGCTACACCTTC. This encodes CASSLGRGNYGYTF.

This clone showed up just once. The chain combines TRBV4-1 with TRBJ2-3; tentative D call: TRBD2 (6 bases). This CDR3 contains 16 residues. Germline CDR1 reads MGHRA; CDR2 reads YSYEKL. V was shortened by 3 bases and J by 8 bases, with 21 bases between the two germline ends. The CDR3 sequence is CASSHVSGGKGRTQYF. CDR3 in DNA: TGCGCCAGCAGCCACGTCTCTGGGGGGAAGGGGCGTACGCAGTATTTT.

V usage is TRBV28 and J usage is TRBJ2-5, with D uncertain. Germline CDR1 MDHEN, CDR2 SYDVKM. The CDR3 is 14 residues long. The V end lost 3 bases, the J end lost 4 bases, and 12 bases lay between the germline ends. The CDR3 sequence: CASSFAKGGETQYF. The CDR3 DNA reads as TGTGCCAGCAGTTTTGCTAAGGGCGGAGAGACCCAGTACTTC.

The chain joins TRBV7-2 to TRBJ2-2; 7 bases fit TRBD2. Germline values: CDR1 SGHTA, CDR2 FQGNSA. This CDR3 has 13 amino acids. Germline trimming cut 5 bases from V and 6 bases from J; bases unmatched to any gene: 3. CDR3 protein: CASSRGLAGELFF. CDR3 nucleotide sequence: TGTGCCAGCAGCCGAGGACTAGCCGGGGAGCTGTTTTTT.

Only one count was recorded for this clone. This chain links TRBV6-5 with TRBJ1-2; tentatively, D is TRBD1 (5 bases). The CDR3 covers 14 residues. With 6 bases removed from V and 11 bases from J, the gap between germline ends came to 22 bases. Germline V CDR1 and CDR2: MNHEY, SVGAGI. The CDR3 nucleotides read TGTGCCAGCAGCCTGGTGGGGGTACCCTTCCTATACACCTTC. It translates to CASSLVGVPFLYTF.

The chain has TRBV14 and TRBJ2-7, with 10 bases identical to TRBD2. CDR1 SGHDN and CDR2 FVKESK come from the germline V gene. J gave up 6 bases and V 6 bases, and 8 bases lay outside the gene matches. The CDR3 is 14 residues long. CDR3 DNA: TGTGCCAGCAGTGTGCTAGCGGGAGATTCCGAGCAGTACTTC. Translated, it gives CASSVLAGDSEQYF.

The count of this clone is one. The chain links TRBV7-2 to TRBJ1-1; possible D gene TRBD1, 5 bases. Germline V gene data show CDR1 as SGHTA and CDR2 as FQGNSA. CDR3 length equals 15 residues. V dropped 0 bases and J dropped 4 bases, with 12 bases sitting between them. The CDR3 region has the DNA TGTGCCAGCAGCTTAGCGTCCGGGGGGAGCACTGAAGCTTTCTTT. Its protein is CASSLASGGSTEAFF.

V and J are TRBV5-4 and TRBJ2-2; tentative D call: TRBD2 (6 bases). Trimming left V 4 bases short and J 3 bases short, with 13 bases between. This CDR3 is built from 15 residues. CDR1 is SGHNT, CDR2 YYREEE, per germline (reference sequence). CDR3 sequence (DNA): TGTGCCAGCAGCCAAGATCCGGGGGACACCGGGGAGCTGTTTTTT. Translating it yields CASSQDPGDTGELFF.

This clone was picked up a small number of times. The chain couples TRBV5-4 to TRBJ1-1, with D possibly matching TRBD1 (5 bases). The length of the CDR3 is 15 residues. With 2 bases removed from V and 4 bases from J, the gap between germline ends came to 15 bases. Germline V gene data show CDR1 as SGHNT and CDR2 as YYREEE (reference sequence). The CDR3 loop reads CASSFDQGRSTEAFF. As DNA, the CDR3 is TGTGCCAGCAGCTTTGATCAGGGTAGGTCCACTGAAGCTTTCTTT.

This chain links TRBV7-8 with TRBJ2-6; D is possibly TRBD2 (5 bases). V was cut by 10 bases and J by 1 base, with 8 bases left in between. The CDR3 length is 13 residues. Germline V lookup: CDR1 SGHVS, CDR2 FQNEAQ. The CDR3 nucleotides are TGTGCCATGCGGGTGTCTGGGGCCAACGTCCTGACTTTC. Its protein product is CAMRVSGANVLTF. The complete variable domain, with remaining parts taken from reference TRBV7-8 and TRBJ2-6, reads GAGVSQSPRYKVAKRGQDVALRCDPISGHVSLFWYQQALGQGPEFLTYFQNEAQLDKSGLPSDRFFAERPEGSVSTLKIQRTQQEDSAVYLCAMRVSGANVLTFGAGSRLTVL.

The chain uses TRBV27 and TRBJ2-3, with D possibly matching TRBD1 (5 bases). The germline V gene has CDR1 MNHEY and CDR2 SMNVEV (reference sequence). The CDR3 is made up of 14 amino acids. With 3 bases removed from V and 5 bases from J, the gap between germline ends came to 12 bases. The CDR3 reads CASSFRVLRDTQYF. The CDR3 bases are TGTGCCAGCAGTTTCAGGGTCTTACGAGATACGCAGTATTTT.

The chain links TRBV7-9 to TRBJ2-7; 9 bases map to TRBD2. This CDR3 is 15 amino acids long. Trimming took 4 bases from V and 3 from J; bases not matched to a gene: 7. Germline V gene data show CDR1 as SEHNR and CDR2 as FQNEAQ (reference sequence). CDR3 sequence: CASSSGAGGSYEQYF. The CDR3 region has the DNA TGTGCCAGCAGCTCCGGGGCGGGGGGGAGCTACGAGCAGTACTTC.

This chain links TRBV9 with TRBJ1-5; D gene uncertain. The V and J ends lost 3 bases and 0 bases respectively, with 10 bases between them. The CDR3 spans 15 residues. Germline assignment: CDR1 SGDLS and CDR2 YYNGEE. This CDR3 reads CASSAGDISNQPQHF. Here the CDR3 DNA reads TGTGCCAGCAGCGCCGGTGATATTAGCAATCAGCCCCAGCATTTT.

The rearrangement joins TRBV7-2 to TRBJ2-3, with 9 bases aligning to TRBD2. J gave up 3 bases and V 0 bases, and 13 bases lay outside the gene matches. There are 19 residues in the CDR3. The germline V gene has CDR1 SGHTA and CDR2 FQGNSA. CDR3 in DNA: TGTGCCAGCAGCTTAGCGGGACTAGCCATGGCAGTGGGTACAGATACGCAGTATTTT. It codes for CASSLAGLAMAVGTDTQYF.

The J gene is TRBJ1-4, the V gene TRBV5-1, with a tentative D call TRBD1 (5 bases). Trimming removed 4 bases from V and 6 bases from J, with 16 bases in between. Looked up from germline, CDR1 is SGHRS and CDR2 is YFSETQ. CDR3 length equals 15 residues. The CDR3 sequence is CASSAWKGWDEKLFF. CDR3 nucleotide sequence: TGCGCCAGCAGCGCATGGAAGGGGTGGGATGAAAAACTGTTTTTT.